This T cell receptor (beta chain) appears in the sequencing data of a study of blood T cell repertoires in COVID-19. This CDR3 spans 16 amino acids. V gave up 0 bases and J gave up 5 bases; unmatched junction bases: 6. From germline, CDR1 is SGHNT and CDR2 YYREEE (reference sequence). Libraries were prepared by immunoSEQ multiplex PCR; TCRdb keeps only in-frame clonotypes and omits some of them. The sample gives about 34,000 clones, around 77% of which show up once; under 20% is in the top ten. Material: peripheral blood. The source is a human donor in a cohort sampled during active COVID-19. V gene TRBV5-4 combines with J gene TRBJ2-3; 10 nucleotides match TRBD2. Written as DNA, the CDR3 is TGTGCCAGCAGCTTGGGAGCGGGAGGGCGGGTAGATACGCAGTATTTT. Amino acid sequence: CASSLGAGGRVDTQYF.